The clone carrying this T cell receptor beta chain has ten or more counts. Its antigen is still unknown. The data originate from a study of CD8 T cells in ankylosing spondylitis. Study results and limitations: The study identified a TCR beta motif of several highly homologous variants that appeared characteristic of ankylosing spondylitis blood.

Germline-derived CDR1 and CDR2 are SGHRS and YFSETQ. CDR3 length: 16 amino acids. V lost 2 bases, J lost 2 bases, and 3 bases stayed unmatched. TCR beta libraries were made by quantitative 5'-RACE with molecular barcodes. TCRdb re-analysed the 5' RACE reads in MiXCR, keeping a single row per CDR3 protein. This sample has about 130,000 distinct CDR3 sequences, with around 15% found just once. Sequences were obtained from blood, either unsorted or a sorted T cell fraction (not recorded which). This chain uses TRBV5-1 with TRBJ2-1; the match to TRBD1 covers 11 bases. The receptor was isolated from a female donor with ankylosing spondylitis or in good health (not recorded which). CDR3 nucleotides: TGCGCCAGCAGCTTTGAGGGACAGGGGGCCTACAATGAGCAGTTCTTC. Translated, it gives CASSFEGQGAYNEQFF.